One sample yielded the 20 T cell receptor beta chains listed below, sequenced in a study of T cell responses to AZD1222 COVID-19 vaccine. The data were produced by immunoSEQ multiplex PCR, yet TCRdb's version contains in-frame clones alone and is incomplete. The sample has about 56,000 clones; 70% to 90% are singletons. This sample comprised peripheral blood, obtained 28 days after the second AZD1222 dose. All receptors derive from an adult who received the AZD1222 COVID-19 vaccine.

This clone was seen a few times. This chain uses TRBV19 with TRBJ1-1; 9 positions agree with TRBD1. In germline, CDR1 is LNHDA, CDR2 SQIVND (reference sequence). CDR3 length: 16 amino acids. With V trimmed by 9 bases and J by 4 bases, 15 bases remained unmatched. In DNA form, the CDR3 reads TGTGCCAGCTCCCCACAGGGGGCAGGGGGTGGCACTGAAGCTTTCTTT. Translated, it gives CASSPQGAGGGTEAFF.

The chain recombines TRBV10-3 with TRBJ1-1, with unresolved D. V lost 2 bases to trimming and J lost 4 bases, with 17 bases between them. The CDR3 has 16 amino acids. Germline V gene sequence: CDR1 ENHRY, CDR2 SYGVKD. The CDR3 loop is CAISEKELRDGTEAFF. Written as DNA, the CDR3 is TGTGCCATCAGTGAGAAAGAGTTAAGGGATGGCACTGAAGCTTTCTTT.

This chain links TRBV7-2 with TRBJ2-2, with TRBD1 matching 7 bases. Germline CDR1 reads SGHTA; CDR2 reads FQGNSA. The CDR3 runs to 15 residues. J gave up 3 bases and V 5 bases, and 6 bases lay outside the gene matches. Here the CDR3 DNA reads TGTGCCAGCAGCCAGAGACAGGGTTACACCGGGGAGCTGTTTTTT. It is translated as CASSQRQGYTGELFF.

This clone was detected once. The chain couples TRBV6-5 to TRBJ1-3; D might be TRBD1 (5 bases). Between the trimmed V and J ends, which lost 5 bases and 0 bases, there was a span of 11 bases. The CDR3 covers 15 residues. Germline CDR1 and CDR2: MNHEY and SVGAGI. CDR3 sequence: CASSPDTSSGNTIYF. DNA of the CDR3: TGTGCCAGCAGTCCGGACACAAGCTCTGGAAACACCATATATTTT.

The chain couples TRBV5-1 to TRBJ2-1; 9 nucleotides match TRBD2. Germline loops: CDR1 SGHRS, CDR2 YFSETQ. CDR3 length equals 15 residues. Unmatched junction bases numbered 13, after V lost 7 bases and J lost 8 bases. The CDR3 sequence is CASLRGGGAMDEQFF. In DNA, the CDR3 is TGCGCCAGCCTTAGGGGCGGGGGGGCCATGGATGAGCAGTTCTTC. Looking up the rest from reference TRBV5-1 and TRBJ2-1 gives the full variable domain: KAGVTQTPRYLIKTRGQQVTLSCSPISGHRSVSWYQQTPGQGLQFLFEYFSETQRNKGNFPGRFSGRQFSNSRSEMNVSTLELGDSALYLCASLRGGGAMDEQFFGPGTRLTVL.

The chain combines TRBV7-9 with TRBJ2-1; maybe TRBD2 (5 bases). V was trimmed by 1 base and J by 7 bases, leaving 8 bases between them. From germline, CDR1 is SEHNR and CDR2 FQNEAQ (reference sequence). This CDR3 is built from 13 residues. CDR3 region: CASSLESGNEQFF. In DNA form, the CDR3 reads TGTGCCAGCAGCTTAGAGTCGGGGAATGAGCAGTTCTTC. The variable domain in full, with the rest retrieved from reference TRBV7-9 and TRBJ2-1, is DTGVSQNPRHKITKRGQNVTFRCDPISEHNRLYWYRQTLGQGPEFLTYFQNEAQLEKSRLLSDRFSAERPKGSFSTLEIQRTEQGDSAMYLCASSLESGNEQFFGPGTRLTVL.

The chain couples TRBV5-1 to TRBJ1-5, with D uncertain. Germline CDR1 reads SGHRS; CDR2 reads YFSETQ. The germline V and J ends were trimmed by 4 bases and 4 bases, with 12 bases remaining between them. CDR3 length: 14 amino acids. The chain's CDR3 is CASSALIPNQPQHF. For the CDR3, the DNA is TGCGCCAGCAGCGCGCTTATTCCAAATCAGCCCCAGCATTTT.

This clone was picked up one time. This chain links TRBV7-9 with TRBJ2-7, with D maybe TRBD1 (5 bases). Germline V gene lookup returns CDR1 SEHNR and CDR2 FQNEAQ (reference sequence). Trimming stripped 8 bases from V and 4 bases from J, with 21 bases between. The CDR3 extends over 15 amino acids. The CDR3 loop reads CASGAANRFGYEQYF. For the CDR3, the DNA is TGTGCCAGCGGAGCAGCCAACAGGTTTGGTTACGAGCAGTACTTC.

V and J are TRBV13 and TRBJ1-3, with D unresolved. The V and J ends lost 1 base and 0 bases respectively, with 4 bases between them. The CDR3 spans 14 residues. Germline CDR1 PRHDT, CDR2 FYEKMQ (reference sequence). CDR3 DNA: TGTGCCAGCAGCTTAGAGGGCTCTGGAAACACCATATATTTT. Amino acids: CASSLEGSGNTIYF.

The CDR3 region has the DNA TGCAGCGCGGGATATAGCCTGAGGGCCGACAATGAGCAGTTCTTC. This encodes CSAGYSLRADNEQFF. The gene calls are TRBV29-1 and TRBJ2-1; perhaps TRBD2 as D (5 bases). This CDR3 is 15 amino acids long. V lost 7 bases, J lost 5 bases, and 21 bases lay in between. Per the germline V gene, CDR1 is SQVTM and CDR2 is ANQGSEA.

This chain connects TRBV29-1 to TRBJ2-2, with D perhaps TRBD1 (6 bases). V was cut by 5 bases and J by 10 bases, with 14 bases left in between. CDR3 length: 12 residues. CDR1 and CDR2 from the germline V gene are SQVTM and ANQGSEA. The CDR3 coding sequence is TGCAGCGTTCTAGGGACAACGGTGGAGCTGTTTTTT. It codes for CSVLGTTVELFF.

The chain combines TRBV25-1 with TRBJ1-2; TRBD1 might be the D (5 bases). Germline V gene sequence: CDR1 MGHDK, CDR2 SYGVNS. The CDR3 runs to 14 residues. V gave up 2 bases and J gave up 3 bases, with 10 bases separating them. DNA of the CDR3: TGTGCCAGCAGTGAACAGGGATCGGACTATGGCTACACCTTC. Its translation: CASSEQGSDYGYTF.

This clone has just a few counts. V usage is TRBV4-2 and J usage is TRBJ1-5; possibly TRBD1 for D (6 bases). This CDR3 has 17 residues. Trimming stripped 0 bases from V and 3 bases from J, with 15 bases between. Germline CDR1 and CDR2: LGHNA and YNFKEQ. This CDR3 reads CASSQDSAGAINQPQHF. CDR3 in DNA: TGTGCCAGCAGCCAAGATAGTGCAGGGGCGATCAATCAGCCCCAGCATTTT.

The rearrangement uses TRBV6-5 and TRBJ1-1; tentatively, D is TRBD1 (5 bases). The germline CDR1 and CDR2 sequences are MNHEY and SVGAGI. V was pared by 8 bases and J by 5 bases, with 18 bases between. CDR3 length: 14 amino acids. The CDR3 loop is CASGRETGVTEAFF. In DNA form, the CDR3 reads TGTGCCAGCGGACGCGAAACGGGGGTTACTGAAGCTTTCTTT.

The V call is TRBV5-1, the J call TRBJ2-3; TRBD1 agrees at 8 bases. CDR1 SGHRS and CDR2 YFSETQ come from the germline V gene. Unmatched junction bases numbered 4, after V lost 5 bases and J lost 5 bases. CDR3 length: 13 amino acids. The CDR3, as DNA: TGCGCCAGCAGGACAGGGGATCGAGATACGCAGTATTTT. Translated: CASRTGDRDTQYF.

The chain uses TRBV28 and TRBJ1-2; 10 bases are a match to TRBD1. The ends lost 2 bases at V and 8 bases at J; junction bases unmatched: 14. This CDR3 comprises 17 residues. Germline CDR1 reads MDHEN; CDR2 reads SYDVKM. CDR3 sequence: CASSLIDVPGQGTGYTF. As DNA, the CDR3 is TGTGCCAGCAGTTTAATTGACGTCCCGGGACAGGGGACCGGCTACACCTTC.

This rearrangement joins TRBV7-7 to TRBJ2-1; possibly TRBD2 for D (6 bases). The V gene's germline CDR1 is SSHAT and CDR2 FNYEAQ (reference sequence). The CDR3 has 13 residues. For the CDR3, the DNA is TGTGCTTCGGGGAGGCAGCCGGGCACTGAGCAGTTCTTC. It yields the protein CASGRQPGTEQFF.

V and J are TRBV18 and TRBJ2-5; D call uncertain. Trimming cost V 3 bases and J 0 bases, with 5 bases left between them. CDR3 length: 13 amino acids. Germline loops: CDR1 KGHSH, CDR2 LQKENI. CDR3 sequence: CASSPSDQETQYF. As DNA, the CDR3 is TGTGCCAGCTCACCGTCAGACCAAGAGACCCAGTACTTC. The variable domain in full, with the rest retrieved from reference TRBV18 and TRBJ2-5, is NAGVMQNPRHLVRRRGQEARLRCSPMKGHSHVYWYRQLPEEGLKFMVYLQKENIIDESGMPKERFSAEFPKEGPSILRIQQVVRGDSAAYFCASSPSDQETQYFGPGTRLLVL.

This rearrangement joins TRBV28 to TRBJ2-7, with D perhaps matching TRBD1 or TRBD2 (5 bases each). V was cut by 5 bases and J by 3 bases, with 17 bases left in between. CDR1 is MDHEN, CDR2 SYDVKM, per germline. This CDR3 contains 15 residues. CDR3 region: CASSTTGTLFYEQYF. The DNA of the CDR3 is TGTGCCAGCAGTACTACCGGGACCCTCTTCTACGAGCAGTACTTC. The full variable domain, with the rest looked up from reference TRBV28 and TRBJ2-7, is DVKVTQSSRYLVKRTGEKVFLECVQDMDHENMFWYRQDPGLGLRLIYFSYDVKMKEKGDIPEGYSVSREKKERFSLILESASTNQTSMYLCASSTTGTLFYEQYFGPGTRLTVT.

V gene TRBV2 combines with J gene TRBJ2-2; no firm D call. Trimming took off 4 bases at V and 3 bases at J, with 3 bases between the two ends. CDR1 is SNHLY and CDR2 is FYNNEI in the germline V gene. The CDR3 is 12 amino acids. CDR3 nucleotides: TGTGCCAGCAGTGTAGACACCGGGGAGCTGTTTTTT. This encodes CASSVDTGELFF.